The 15 T cell receptor beta chains below all came from one sample that was sequenced in a study of OX40 agonist ivuxolimab in advanced cancers. TCRdb's table, derived via immunoSEQ multiplex PCR, lists solely in-frame clones and lacks some. Of 100,000 or so clones listed, around nine tenths are singletons. The sample was CD4+ or CD8+ T cells sorted from blood, taken in a trial of the OX40 agonist ivuxolimab. The receptors stem from an adult with an advanced solid tumor such as melanoma, head and neck, liver or kidney cancer.

This clone was recorded a few times. This chain links TRBV30 with TRBJ1-2, with no clear D. The CDR3 spans 10 residues. V was clipped by 3 bases and J by 8 bases, with 7 bases between them. Germline V CDR1 and CDR2: GTSNPN, SVGIG (reference sequence). The CDR3 sequence: CAWRGGGYTF. The CDR3 DNA reads as TGTGCCTGGAGGGGAGGCGGCTACACCTTC. The whole variable domain, remainder taken from reference TRBV30 and TRBJ1-2, is SQTIHQWPATLVQPVGSPLSLECTVEGTSNPNLYWYRQAAGRGLQLLFYSVGIGQISSEVPQNLSASRPQDRQFILSSKKLLLSDSGFYLCAWRGGGYTFGSGTRLTVV.

The chain has TRBV30 and TRBJ2-7; D may be TRBD1 (5 bases). The V end was cut by 2 bases, the J end by 4 bases, with 12 bases between. Germline CDR1 is GTSNPN and CDR2 is SVGIG (reference sequence). The CDR3 totals 13 residues. CDR3 residues: CAWSRTGLYEQYF. The CDR3 region has the DNA TGTGCCTGGAGTCGTACAGGTTTATACGAGCAGTACTTC.

This clone appeared a few times. V is TRBV29-1 and J is TRBJ1-1; no definite D call. The CDR3 is 11 residues long. Germline lookup yields CDR1 SQVTM and CDR2 ANQGSEA. Trimming took 4 bases from V and 4 from J, leaving 7 bases between them. The CDR3 is CSVVMVTEAFF. CDR3 DNA: TGCAGCGTTGTTATGGTCACTGAAGCTTTCTTT.

The V gene is TRBV16, the J gene TRBJ2-5; 9 bases are shared with TRBD1. Germline V gene sequence: CDR1 KGHSY, CDR2 FQNENV. V was pared by 5 bases and J by 0 bases, with 4 bases of the junction left unmatched. This CDR3 has 15 residues. CDR3 in amino acids: CASSRTGAYQETQYF. CDR3 nucleotide sequence: TGTGCCAGCAGCAGGACAGGGGCGTACCAAGAGACCCAGTACTTC.

The rearrangement links TRBV9 to TRBJ2-7; D remains unclear. The CDR3 consists of 12 residues. Germline V lookup: CDR1 SGDLS, CDR2 YYNGEE. V lost 4 bases, J lost 3 bases, and 8 bases lay in between. As DNA, the CDR3 is TGTGCCAGCAGCCCCCACGGCTACGAGCAGTACTTC. Its translation: CASSPHGYEQYF.

CDR3 in amino acids: CAISVQRNYGYTF. In DNA, the CDR3 is TGTGCCATCAGTGTTCAAAGAAACTATGGCTACACCTTC. The rearrangement links TRBV10-3 to TRBJ1-2; D not resolved. Trimming took 4 bases from V and 2 from J, leaving 8 bases between them. CDR3 length equals 13 residues. The germline gives CDR1 ENHRY, CDR2 SYGVKD.

The rearrangement uses TRBV6-1 and TRBJ2-5, with 12 bases lining up with TRBD2. This CDR3 region has 18 residues. The germline V gene has CDR1 MNHNS and CDR2 SASEGT. Trimming cost V 2 bases and J 2 bases; bases outside gene matches: 9. CDR3 in DNA: TGTGCCAGCAGTGAATCAGGACTAGCGGGGCTGAGTCAAGAGACCCAGTACTTC. Translating it yields CASSESGLAGLSQETQYF.

The chain employs TRBV18 and TRBJ2-7; 8 bases match TRBD2. Looked up from germline, CDR1 is KGHSH and CDR2 is LQKENI. J was trimmed by 3 bases and V by 6 bases; bases with no gene match: 7. The CDR3 totals 14 residues. The CDR3 DNA reads as TGTGCCAGCTCGGTTCCGGGACTAGGCTACGAGCAGTACTTC. As protein: CASSVPGLGYEQYF.

This clone turned up a few times. This chain connects TRBV7-9 to TRBJ1-2, with 8 positions matching TRBD1. CDR1 SEHNR and CDR2 FQNEAQ come from the germline V gene (reference sequence). The CDR3 runs to 13 residues. The trim removed 5 bases at V and 8 bases at J, leaving 7 bases unmatched. In DNA, the CDR3 is TGTGCCAGCAGCCTGACAGGGGTGCTAGGCTACACCTTC. This codes for CASSLTGVLGYTF.

J is TRBJ2-3 and V is TRBV15; D is ambiguous. There are 13 residues in the CDR3. Germline CDR1 is LNHNV and CDR2 is YYDKDF (reference sequence). V gave up 1 base and J gave up 5 bases, with 7 bases separating them. The CDR3 here is CATSRAHEDTQYF. Written as DNA, the CDR3 is TGTGCCACCAGCAGAGCCCACGAAGATACGCAGTATTTT.

In this sample, this clone turned up a few times. This chain connects TRBV6-5 to TRBJ2-4; 7 positions agree with TRBD1. The junction had 13 bases not matched to a gene; V was cut back by 5 bases and J by 15 bases. CDR1 is MNHEY, CDR2 SVGAGI, per germline. This CDR3 is 13 amino acids long. The chain's CDR3 is CASSRDRVAVPYF. The CDR3 DNA reads as TGTGCCAGCAGTCGAGACAGGGTGGCTGTACCGTACTTC.

The chain links TRBV9 to TRBJ2-3; possibly TRBD1 for D (6 bases). The CDR3 consists of 14 residues. V dropped 3 bases and J dropped 8 bases, with 16 bases sitting between them. Germline CDR1 and CDR2: SGDLS and YYNGEE. This chain's CDR3 is CASSARQALGTQYF. In DNA form, the CDR3 reads TGTGCCAGCAGCGCTCGACAGGCTCTGGGTACGCAGTATTTT. Full variable domain (rest looked up from reference TRBV9 and TRBJ2-3): DSGVTQTPKHLITATGQRVTLRCSPRSGDLSVYWYQQSLDQGLQFLIQYYNGEERAKGNILERFSAQQFPDLHSELNLSSLELGDSALYFCASSARQALGTQYFGPGTRLTVL.

The chain couples TRBV6-5 to TRBJ2-1; no reliable D call. Germline CDR1 is MNHEY and CDR2 is SVGAGI. The CDR3 spans 14 residues. Deletions cut 0 bases from V and 8 bases from J, with 11 bases between. CDR3 DNA sequence: TGTGCCAGCAGTTACTCCACTTTAAACGATGAGCAGTTCTTC. Protein product: CASSYSTLNDEQFF.

The chain joins TRBV28 to TRBJ1-4, with 8 positions matching TRBD1. This CDR3 contains 13 residues. Germline CDR1 is MDHEN and CDR2 is SYDVKM. The CDR3 is CALWTGWREKLFF. DNA of the CDR3: TGTGCACTTTGGACAGGGTGGCGGGAAAAACTGTTTTTT.

This rearrangement joins TRBV7-9 to TRBJ1-3; TRBD1 matches at 7 bases. V lost 4 bases, J lost 7 bases, and 10 bases stayed unmatched. Germline CDR1 SEHNR, CDR2 FQNEAQ (reference sequence). This CDR3 region has 15 residues. The CDR3 sequence is CASSSLTGSENTIYF. The CDR3 nucleotides read TGTGCCAGCAGCTCCTTGACAGGGTCGGAGAACACCATATATTTT. Looking up the rest from reference TRBV7-9 and TRBJ1-3 gives the full variable domain: DTGVSQNPRHKITKRGQNVTFRCDPISEHNRLYWYRQTLGQGPEFLTYFQNEAQLEKSRLLSDRFSAERPKGSFSTLEIQRTEQGDSAMYLCASSSLTGSENTIYFGEGSWLTVV.